This T cell receptor (beta chain) was found in a study of neoadjuvant anti-PD-1 for oral cavity cancer. Study information: Around day 43, patients without progression received a fourth nivolumab dose before surgery.

A few counts support this clone. Germline-derived CDR1 and CDR2 are MNHEY and SVGAGI. CDR3 length equals 13 residues. V was cut by 9 bases and J by 1 base, with 13 bases left in between. Profiling relied on immunoSEQ multiplex PCR, and the TCRdb table lists in-frame clones only, not all of them. The sample holds approximately 7,000 clones; about 69% are singletons and the top ten take 3% to 3.5%. The patients had HPV-negative, locally advanced oral cavity squamous cell carcinoma. This clonotype originated in a person aged 35-80 years with oral cavity squamous cell carcinoma. This chain joins TRBV6-5 and TRBJ2-7; D unresolved. Specimen: PBMCs, collected before nivolumab (anti-PD-1) treatment. In nucleotides, the CDR3 is TGTGCCAGAGCCCTAAGGCGATCCTACGAGCAGTACTTC. Its translation is CARALRRSYEQYF.